Each of the 19 T cell receptor beta chains below was sequenced from the same sample in a study of early T cells in non-severe SARS-CoV-2 infection. TCRdb re-called the 5' RACE reads through MiXCR, storing one row per CDR3 protein. The data show over 70,000 distinct CDR3 sequences, around 14% seen once. Sample: whole blood. The receptors stem from an adult who was a healthcare worker with PCR-confirmed SARS-CoV-2 infection or an uninfected control (not recorded which).

This chain connects TRBV11-3 to TRBJ2-1; 8 nucleotides match TRBD1. Germline CDR1 is SGHNT and CDR2 is YENEEA. CDR3 size: 19 residues. V dropped 0 bases and J dropped 3; count of bases not matched to a gene: 13. The CDR3 bases are TGTGCCAGCAGCTTAGATGGGACAGGTTCGGGTCGTTTCTACAATGAGCAGTTCTTC. Translating gives CASSLDGTGSGRFYNEQFF.

This clonotype was found a few times. The rearrangement uses TRBV6-1 and TRBJ2-2; D uncertain. With 6 bases removed from V and 3 bases from J, the gap between germline ends came to 14 bases. Looked up from germline, CDR1 is MNHNS and CDR2 is SASEGT. The CDR3 totals 15 residues. The CDR3, as DNA: TGTGCCAGCAGAGTTGATCCTGGGGACACCGGGGAGCTGTTTTTT. Encoded protein: CASRVDPGDTGELFF.

V is TRBV7-9 and J is TRBJ2-5, with 10 bases identical to TRBD1. Germline V gene data show CDR1 as SEHNR and CDR2 as FQNEAQ (reference sequence). V shed 0 bases, J shed 5 bases, and the junction held 9 bases outside the gene matches. This CDR3 has 17 amino acids. The DNA for the CDR3 is TGTGCCAGCAGCTTAGCGCGGGGGACAGGGGTTTCGGAGACCCAGTACTTC. Amino acid sequence: CASSLARGTGVSETQYF.

This clonotype was detected many times. The chain employs TRBV6-6 and TRBJ2-7; either TRBD1 or TRBD2 may fit D (5 bases each). Germline V gene sequence: CDR1 MNHNY, CDR2 SVGAGI (reference sequence). The CDR3 is made up of 13 amino acids. V was pared by 2 bases and J by 2 bases, with 7 bases between. CDR3: CASSYQGPYEQYF. For the CDR3, the DNA is TGTGCCAGCAGTTACCAGGGACCCTACGAGCAGTACTTC.

The rearrangement uses TRBV7-2 and TRBJ1-5; TRBD1 might be the D (5 bases). The CDR3 is 15 amino acids. CDR1 is SGHTA and CDR2 is FQGNSA in the germline V gene. V lost 5 bases, J lost 7 bases, and 18 bases lay in between. The CDR3 region is CASSRRGAEWQPQHF. CDR3 sequence (DNA): TGTGCCAGCAGCCGACGGGGCGCCGAGTGGCAGCCCCAGCATTTT.

This clonotype was found many times. This chain links TRBV20-1 with TRBJ2-3; 8 bases are shared with TRBD2. Germline-derived CDR1 and CDR2 are DFQATT and SNEGSKA (reference sequence). The CDR3 has 16 residues. The V and J ends lost 0 bases and 2 bases, in that order; junction bases with no gene match: 7. This CDR3 reads CSARDPFSGNTDTQYF. CDR3 DNA sequence: TGCAGTGCTAGAGATCCATTTAGCGGGAACACAGATACGCAGTATTTT.

There are a few counts of this clonotype. The rearrangement uses TRBV6-5 and TRBJ2-7; D not resolved. The CDR3 is 12 residues long. V lost 6 bases to trimming and J lost 4 bases, with 10 bases between them. Germline CDR1 and CDR2: MNHEY and SVGAGI. The CDR3 reads CASSGAGYEQYF. The CDR3 DNA reads TGTGCCAGCAGCGGAGCTGGTTACGAGCAGTACTTC.

The sample holds a few counts of this clonotype. The genes are TRBV23-1 and TRBJ1-5; the match to TRBD1 covers 10 bases. TRBV23-1 is placed among ORFs of uncertain function. V shed 3 bases and J 0 bases; nucleotides not matched to a gene: 17. This CDR3 has 21 amino acids. The CDR3 DNA reads TGCGCCAGCAGTCATCCAACCCCCACCGGGACAGGGGATAATAGCAATCAGCCCCAGCATTTT. It is translated as CASSHPTPTGTGDNSNQPQHF.

The chain joins TRBV4-1 to TRBJ1-3, with 12 bases that match TRBD1. Germline values: CDR1 MGHRA, CDR2 YSYEKL. CDR3 length equals 19 residues. Unmatched junction bases numbered 17, after V lost 5 bases and J lost 6 bases. Written as DNA, the CDR3 is TGCGCCAGCAGCACAAAAAGAGGAGGGACAGGGGGCTTCGTAAACACCATATATTTT. This sequence encodes CASSTKRGGTGGFVNTIYF.

This clonotype occurred once. The J gene is TRBJ2-1, the V gene TRBV5-1, with no clear D. CDR1 is SGHRS and CDR2 is YFSETQ in the germline V gene. The CDR3 extends over 13 amino acids. V dropped 3 bases and J dropped 7 bases, with 11 bases sitting between them. CDR3 DNA sequence: TGCGCCAGCAGCTCTCCAGCTAGGAATGAGCAGTTCTTC. Its translation is CASSSPARNEQFF.

This clonotype was detected ten times or more. V gene TRBV29-1 combines with J gene TRBJ2-1; 7 positions match TRBD1. This CDR3 has 12 amino acids. Germline assignment: CDR1 SQVTM and CDR2 ANQGSEA. The CDR3 reads CSKLQGVNEQFF. CDR3 coding DNA: TGCTCCAAACTCCAGGGGGTGAATGAGCAGTTCTTC.

This clonotype was seen a handful of times. The gene calls are TRBV29-1 and TRBJ1-1; TRBD1 agrees at 7 bases. The CDR3 covers 16 residues. V trimming: 7 bases; J trimming: 4 bases; junction bases outside the gene matches: 18. CDR1 SQVTM and CDR2 ANQGSEA come from the germline V gene. This CDR3 reads CSAGMARGQASTEAFF. CDR3 bases: TGCAGCGCTGGAATGGCCCGAGGACAGGCCAGCACTGAAGCTTTCTTT.

V usage is TRBV29-1 and J usage is TRBJ2-7, with a tentative D call TRBD2 (6 bases). The CDR3 extends over 14 amino acids. Germline V gene sequence: CDR1 SQVTM, CDR2 ANQGSEA. Trimming cost V 0 bases and J 3 bases, with 12 bases left between them. For the CDR3, the DNA is TGCAGCGTTGAAGAATTTGGGGGAGGCTACGAGCAGTACTTC. As protein: CSVEEFGGGYEQYF.

This clonotype turned up a few times. The chain carries TRBV28 and TRBJ2-1; TRBD2 aligns across 13 bases. The length of the CDR3 is 17 residues. The V segment lost 5 bases and the J segment 9 bases; nucleotides outside the gene matches: 13. The germline V gene encodes CDR1 MDHEN and CDR2 SYDVKM. The CDR3 reads CASSEGLAGEGGIEQFF. The CDR3 DNA sequence: TGTGCCAGCAGTGAAGGACTAGCGGGAGAGGGGGGTATTGAGCAGTTCTTC.

This clonotype was counted at least ten times. The V gene is TRBV9, the J gene TRBJ2-3, with a weak D call TRBD1 (6 bases). Per germline, CDR1 SGDLS and CDR2 YYNGEE. The V end lost 4 bases, the J end lost 0 bases, and 9 bases lay between the germline ends. The CDR3 is made up of 14 amino acids. Written as DNA, the CDR3 is TGTGCCAGCAGCCTCAGGGGTAGCACAGATACGCAGTATTTT. Translated, it gives CASSLRGSTDTQYF.

CDR3 nucleotide sequence: TGTGCCACCAGCAGAGTTTCCCCTATTGACGAGCAGTACTTC. Protein: CATSRVSPIDEQYF. This sequence joins TRBV15 and TRBJ2-7; D gene unclear. This CDR3 spans 14 amino acids. The germline CDR1 and CDR2 sequences are LNHNV and YYDKDF (reference sequence). V was trimmed by 1 base and J by 5 bases, leaving 12 bases between them.

This clonotype appeared many times. This rearrangement joins TRBV25-1 to TRBJ1-2; D not certain. V was clipped by 10 bases and J by 8 bases, with 11 bases between them. Germline lookup yields CDR1 MGHDK and CDR2 SYGVNS. The CDR3 contains 10 residues. As DNA, the CDR3 is TGTGCCACCGAGTCACTAGGCTACACCTTC. Translating gives CATESLGYTF.

The chain uses TRBV7-8 and TRBJ2-1; 15 bases align to TRBD2. V trimming: 4 bases; J trimming: 6 bases; junction bases outside the gene matches: 4. There are 16 residues in the CDR3. Germline V gene sequence: CDR1 SGHVS, CDR2 FQNEAQ. The CDR3 DNA is TGTGCCAGCAGCTCGATGGGACTAGCGGGAGGCAATGAGCAGTTCTTC. This codes for CASSSMGLAGGNEQFF.

Only a few counts were recorded for this clonotype. The CDR3 sequence is CASSQDLTVSNYGYTF. CDR3 in DNA: TGCGCCAGCAGCCAAGATTTGACAGTGTCTAACTATGGCTACACCTTC. This chain joins TRBV4-1 and TRBJ1-2; D might be TRBD1 (5 bases). The CDR3 has 16 residues. The V end was cut by 0 bases, the J end by 0 bases, with 11 bases between. Germline V lookup: CDR1 MGHRA, CDR2 YSYEKL.